The 32 T cell receptor beta chains listed next were all sequenced from one sample in a study of glioma-infiltrating T cells. Using RNA template, CDR3s of TCR alpha and beta were amplified with iRepertoire arm-PCR. TCRdb re-derived calls from the multiplex PCR reads in MiXCR, one entry per CDR3 protein. The repertoire holds 300,000 to 450,000 distinct CDR3 sequences, with roughly two fifths as singletons. The sequenced sample was glioma tissue, nonneoplastic brain tissue, or PBMCs (not recorded which). These receptors originate from a human donor with low-grade glioma or glioblastoma, undergoing nonglioma brain surgery, or in good health (not recorded which).

This clonotype was detected once. One end of the junction fails to match germline, which may point to a read error. The chain employs TRBV4-1 and TRBJ1-1; D not certain. Germline values: CDR1 MGHRA, CDR2 YSYEKL. The CDR3 totals 17 residues. The CDR3 nucleotides read TGCGCCAGCAGCAAAGATCCTATAGGGATTATGAACACTGAAGCTTTCTTT. Translation: CASSKDPIGIMNTEAFF.

As concerns this clonotype: This may be a read error, as it is one base from a much larger clone. This rearrangement joins TRBV6-1 to TRBJ2-7; 8 bases fit TRBD2. V shed 7 bases and J 3 bases; nucleotides not matched to a gene: 8. Germline-derived CDR1 and CDR2 are MNHNS and SASEGT. The CDR3 totals 14 residues. CDR3 sequence reads: CASTGLEGGYEQYF. In nucleotides, the CDR3 is TGTGCCAGCACGGGACTAGAGGGAGGCTACGAGCAGTACTTC.

The chain couples TRBV28 to TRBJ2-7; either TRBD1 or TRBD2 may fit D (5 bases each). The V gene's germline CDR1 is MDHEN and CDR2 SYDVKM. Trimming stripped 6 bases from V and 7 bases from J, with 19 bases between. The CDR3 covers 14 residues. CDR3 residues: CASRQGVGTGEQYF. Here the CDR3 DNA reads TGTGCCAGCAGACAAGGGGTCGGGACGGGGGAGCAGTACTTC.

This clonotype has only a few counts. This chain links TRBV10-3 with TRBJ1-5; D unclear. Germline-derived CDR1 and CDR2 are ENHRY and SYGVKD. The CDR3 contains 13 residues. The V end was cut by 3 bases, the J end by 0 bases, with 3 bases between. CDR3 region: CAISEYSNQPQHF. The CDR3 bases are TGTGCCATCAGTGAATATAGCAATCAGCCCCAGCATTTT.

This clonotype was observed a few times. The V and J genes are TRBV3-1 and TRBJ1-5; D is uncertain. Germline V gene sequence: CDR1 LGHDT, CDR2 YNNKEL (reference sequence). Deletions cut 6 bases from V and 2 bases from J, with 11 bases between. The CDR3 sequence is 14 residues long. CDR3 DNA sequence: TGTGCCAGCAGTCGAGGGTGGGGCAATCAGCCCCAGCATTTT. This codes for CASSRGWGNQPQHF.

This clonotype was seen repeatedly, ten times or more. The V gene is TRBV15, the J gene TRBJ1-5; TRBD1 matches at 7 bases. Germline loops: CDR1 LNHNV, CDR2 YYDKDF (reference sequence). This CDR3 region has 16 residues. Trimming removed 0 bases from V and 7 bases from J; junction bases left unmatched: 9. The CDR3 reads CATSRDPMGRGQPQHF. The CDR3 DNA sequence: TGTGCCACCAGCAGAGATCCGATGGGCAGGGGGCAGCCCCAGCATTTT.

The table lists this clonotype with a few counts. The V gene is TRBV6-1, the J gene TRBJ2-1; the match to TRBD2 covers 8 bases. V lost 7 bases to trimming and J lost 0 bases; unmatched junction nucleotides: 5. The CDR3 totals 15 residues. Looked up from germline, CDR1 is MNHNS and CDR2 is SASEGT. The CDR3 loop is CASTRGTSSYNEQFF. The DNA of the CDR3 is TGTGCCAGCACTCGAGGGACTAGCTCCTACAATGAGCAGTTCTTC.

Concerning this clonotype: The CDR3 carries no conserved terminal phenylalanine or tryptophan, so it likely arises from a read error. The V gene is TRBV7-2, the J gene TRBJ1-1; D remains unclear. Trimming pared 5 bases from V and 3 bases from J, leaving 13 bases between. From germline, CDR1 is SGHTA and CDR2 FQGNSA. There are 14 residues in the CDR3. This CDR3 reads CASSPLVGDTEAFL. The DNA for the CDR3 is TGTGCCAGCAGCCCCCTGGTGGGAGACACTGAAGCTTTCCTT.

This clonotype came up many times. The gene calls are TRBV15 and TRBJ2-7; 12 bases fit TRBD1. The CDR3 loop spans 15 amino acids. V lost 4 bases and J lost 9; bases outside the gene matches: 10. The V gene's germline CDR1 is LNHNV and CDR2 YYDKDF (reference sequence). The CDR3 loop is CATSTEVGQGAVQYF. CDR3 coding DNA: TGTGCCACCAGCACAGAAGTGGGACAGGGGGCAGTGCAGTACTTC.

This clonotype was counted at least ten times. The chain carries TRBV6-5 and TRBJ2-7; D is unclear. The ends were cut back, 0 bases at V and 2 bases at J, with 11 bases in the middle. Germline V gene lookup returns CDR1 MNHEY and CDR2 SVGAGI. CDR3 length: 15 amino acids. CDR3 in amino acids: CASSYSGDLAYEQYF. The CDR3, as DNA: TGTGCCAGCAGTTACTCCGGTGATCTTGCCTACGAGCAGTACTTC.

With respect to this clonotype: This may be a read error, as it is one base from a much larger clone. V and J are TRBV6-2 or TRBV6-3 and TRBJ2-1, with D maybe TRBD1 (5 bases). V shed 6 bases and J shed 6 bases, with 12 bases lying between them. Germline CDR1 MNHEY, CDR2 SVGEGT. The CDR3 is 13 residues long. CDR3 nucleotide sequence: TGTGCCAGCAGCTGGGGCATGAGCAATGAGCAGTTCTTC. It specifies CASSWGMSNEQFF.

This clonotype was seen at least ten times. J is TRBJ2-5 and V is TRBV6-2 or TRBV6-3; D ambiguous. The V and J ends lost 2 bases and 0 bases respectively, with 7 bases between them. The CDR3 extends over 14 amino acids. From germline, CDR1 is MNHEY and CDR2 SVGEGT. CDR3 sequence: CASSYRQNQETQYF. Here the CDR3 DNA reads TGTGCCAGCAGTTACCGACAAAACCAAGAGACCCAGTACTTC.

The chain links TRBV7-3 to TRBJ2-3; unclear D gene. CDR1 is SGHTA and CDR2 is FQGTGA in the germline V gene. V lost 5 bases and J 4 bases, leaving 10 bases between the germline ends. The CDR3 length is 13 residues. The CDR3 DNA follows: TGTGCCAGCAGCGTTAGTCTCGCAGATACGCAGTATTTT. Translated: CASSVSLADTQYF.

This clonotype was found many times. The junction shows a germline mismatch at one end, possibly a read error. This chain links TRBV27 with TRBJ2-1, with TRBD2 matching 8 bases. This CDR3 spans 12 amino acids. Germline V gene data show CDR1 as MNHEY and CDR2 as SMNVEV (reference sequence). The CDR3 spells CASSPGGGRMVF. The CDR3 DNA reads as TGTGCCAGCAGCCCGGGGGGCGGGAGGATGGTCTTC.

The chain employs TRBV15 and TRBJ2-1; D gene ambiguous. The CDR3 consists of 14 residues. V lost 0 bases, J lost 4 bases, and 7 bases lay in between. Germline V gives CDR1 LNHNV, CDR2 YYDKDF (reference sequence). The DNA for the CDR3 is TGTGCCACCAGCAGAGATATGGGGTACAATGAGCAGTTCTTC. Its protein product is CATSRDMGYNEQFF.

This sequence joins TRBV11-1 and TRBJ2-3; no clear D. Per germline, CDR1 SGHAT and CDR2 FQDESV (reference sequence). The length of the CDR3 is 12 residues. V was clipped by 6 bases and J by 4 bases, with 8 bases between them. The CDR3 reads CASRRGPDTQYF. The DNA for the CDR3 is TGTGCCAGCAGACGAGGCCCAGATACGCAGTATTTT.

As to this clonotype: A much larger clone sits a single nucleotide away, making a read error possible. CDR3: CVSSTRDSGNTIYF. CDR3 nucleotide sequence: TGTGTCAGCAGTACCCGGGACTCTGGAAACACCATATATTTT. The genes are TRBV27 and TRBJ1-3; D is unresolved. Germline CDR1 reads MNHEY; CDR2 reads SMNVEV (reference sequence). There are 14 residues in the CDR3.

The chain recombines TRBV29-1 with TRBJ1-5, with TRBD1 matching over 8 bases. Germline-derived CDR1 and CDR2 are SQVTM and ANQGSEA. The CDR3 has 13 residues. Trimming at V came to 6 bases and at J to 6 bases, leaving 7 bases not matched to a gene. Here the CDR3 DNA reads TGCAGCGTAGGACAGGGCCGCGGTCAGCCCCAGCATTTT. It is translated as CSVGQGRGQPQHF.

The genes are TRBV27 and TRBJ2-7; 10 bases map to TRBD2. Germline V CDR1 and CDR2: MNHEY, SMNVEV (reference sequence). The CDR3 covers 16 residues. The J segment lost 2 bases and the V segment lost 6 bases, leaving 10 bases of the junction unmatched. The chain's CDR3 is CASSTSPAGGTYEQYF. The CDR3 DNA is TGTGCCAGCAGCACCTCACCAGCGGGAGGGACCTACGAGCAGTACTTC.

A remark on this clonotype: This could be a read error, since a much larger clone is one nucleotide away. The rearrangement links TRBV4-1 to TRBJ2-3; possibly TRBD2 for D (5 bases). CDR1 MGHRA and CDR2 YSYEKL come from the germline V gene. The length of the CDR3 is 16 residues. CDR3 sequence: CASSQDHYPSTDTRYF. Here the CDR3 DNA reads TGCGCCAGCAGCCAAGATCACTACCCTAGCACAGATACGCGGTATTTT.

V is TRBV12-3 or TRBV12-4 and J is TRBJ1-5, with no clear D. The CDR3 is 11 residues long. Trimming stripped 2 bases from V and 11 bases from J, with 7 bases between. The CDR3 sequence: CASSLRLAQHF. In DNA, the CDR3 is TGTGCCAGCAGTTTAAGACTTGCCCAGCATTTT.

This clonotype was counted a few times. The rearrangement joins TRBV20-1 to TRBJ2-7; D may be TRBD1 (5 bases). The CDR3 consists of 11 residues. CDR1 is DFQATT, CDR2 SNEGSKA, per germline (reference sequence). With 0 bases removed from V and 6 bases from J, the gap between germline ends came to 6 bases. CDR3 DNA sequence: TGCAGTGCTAGAGATGACAGCGAGCAGTACTTC. The encoded protein is CSARDDSEQYF.

The chain is built from TRBV19 and TRBJ1-5; 7 positions agree with TRBD1. V trimming: 5 bases; J trimming: 1 base; junction bases outside the gene matches: 11. The CDR3 is 17 amino acids. Germline lookup yields CDR1 LNHDA and CDR2 SQIVND (reference sequence). The CDR3, as DNA: TGTGCCAGTAGTTCTCCTGCCGGGACAGTGAGCAATCAGCCCCAGCATTTT. Its translation is CASSSPAGTVSNQPQHF.

This clonotype has more than one count but fewer than ten. The chain employs TRBV20-1 and TRBJ2-1, with 9 positions matching TRBD2. The CDR3 loop spans 14 amino acids. The trim removed 5 bases at V and 8 bases at J, leaving 10 bases unmatched. Germline CDR1 reads DFQATT; CDR2 reads SNEGSKA (reference sequence). The CDR3 sequence is CSASKREVDDEQFF. The CDR3 region has the DNA TGCAGTGCTTCGAAGCGGGAGGTTGATGATGAGCAGTTCTTC.

V gene TRBV20-1 combines with J gene TRBJ2-2, with TRBD2 as a possible D gene (7 bases). V shed 3 bases and J shed 3 bases, with 14 bases lying between them. The CDR3 runs 15 residues. Germline V gives CDR1 DFQATT, CDR2 SNEGSKA (reference sequence). CDR3 amino acids: CSARGGEGDTGELFF. CDR3 in DNA: TGCAGTGCTAGGGGGGGGGAGGGGGACACCGGGGAGCTGTTTTTT.

Comment on this clonotype: This clone may be a read error of a much larger clone one base away. The rearrangement joins TRBV15 to TRBJ1-1; the D is unclear. The germline CDR1 and CDR2 sequences are LNHNV and YYDKDF (reference sequence). CDR3 length: 11 residues. V lost 2 bases, J lost 10 bases, and 8 bases lay in between. CDR3 sequence: CATSRNYGAFF. The CDR3 coding sequence is TGTGCCACCAGCAGAAACTACGGAGCTTTCTTT.

Notes on this clonotype: A much more abundant neighbour one base away suggests this may be a read error. This CDR3 fails to terminate in the conserved phenylalanine or tryptophan, so it likely reflects a read error. This sequence joins TRBV6-2 or TRBV6-3 and TRBJ1-1; D uncertain. CDR1 and CDR2 (germline): MNHEY, SVGEGT. CDR3 size: 15 residues. The V end was cut by 5 bases, the J end by 0 bases, with 13 bases between. CDR3 region: CASSPLGRLNTEAFL. CDR3 nucleotides: TGTGCCAGCAGTCCCTTGGGTCGATTGAACACTGAAGCTTTCCTT.

This clonotype showed up many times. This CDR3 reads CASSFGRSYGYTF. CDR3 DNA: TGTGCCAGCAGTTTCGGACGGAGCTATGGCTACACCTTC. The V call is TRBV27, the J call TRBJ1-2; no firm D call. The V gene lost 3 bases and the J gene lost 4 bases, with 9 bases spanning the gap. The CDR3 has 13 amino acids. CDR1 and CDR2 (germline): MNHEY, SMNVEV (reference sequence).

The chain is built from TRBV6-1 and TRBJ2-5; possibly TRBD1 for D (5 bases). Trimming left V 6 bases short and J 4 bases short, with 12 bases between. The V gene's germline CDR1 is MNHNS and CDR2 SASEGT. The CDR3 consists of 13 residues. The CDR3 DNA reads TGTGCCAGCAGACCTTTTAGGGGAGAGACCCAGTACTTC. Protein sequence: CASRPFRGETQYF.

About this clonotype: A clone one base away is much larger, so this may be a read error. The chain employs TRBV20-1 and TRBJ1-1; D is perhaps TRBD1 (5 bases). Per germline, CDR1 DFQATT and CDR2 SNEGSKA (reference sequence). Trimming took off 7 bases at V and 4 bases at J, with 16 bases between the two ends. The CDR3 is 13 amino acids. CDR3 sequence: CSDFGNRRTEAFF. CDR3 in DNA: TGCAGTGACTTCGGGAACAGGCGCACTGAAGCTTTCTTT.

This CDR3 is CAISLTGGEETQYF. CDR3 nucleotide sequence: TGTGCCATCAGCCTGACAGGGGGAGAGGAGACCCAGTACTTC. This sequence joins TRBV10-3 and TRBJ2-5; 9 bases agree with TRBD1. J gave up 5 bases and V 6 bases, and 7 bases lay outside the gene matches. CDR1 and CDR2 from the germline V gene are ENHRY and SYGVKD. The length of the CDR3 is 14 residues.

This chain links TRBV27 with TRBJ2-7; D not resolved. The CDR3 loop spans 13 amino acids. V was clipped by 5 bases and J by 6 bases, with 14 bases between them. The germline V gene has CDR1 MNHEY and CDR2 SMNVEV (reference sequence). The CDR3 is CASSPSPESEQYF. The CDR3 DNA follows: TGTGCCAGCAGTCCGTCTCCGGAGAGCGAGCAGTACTTC.